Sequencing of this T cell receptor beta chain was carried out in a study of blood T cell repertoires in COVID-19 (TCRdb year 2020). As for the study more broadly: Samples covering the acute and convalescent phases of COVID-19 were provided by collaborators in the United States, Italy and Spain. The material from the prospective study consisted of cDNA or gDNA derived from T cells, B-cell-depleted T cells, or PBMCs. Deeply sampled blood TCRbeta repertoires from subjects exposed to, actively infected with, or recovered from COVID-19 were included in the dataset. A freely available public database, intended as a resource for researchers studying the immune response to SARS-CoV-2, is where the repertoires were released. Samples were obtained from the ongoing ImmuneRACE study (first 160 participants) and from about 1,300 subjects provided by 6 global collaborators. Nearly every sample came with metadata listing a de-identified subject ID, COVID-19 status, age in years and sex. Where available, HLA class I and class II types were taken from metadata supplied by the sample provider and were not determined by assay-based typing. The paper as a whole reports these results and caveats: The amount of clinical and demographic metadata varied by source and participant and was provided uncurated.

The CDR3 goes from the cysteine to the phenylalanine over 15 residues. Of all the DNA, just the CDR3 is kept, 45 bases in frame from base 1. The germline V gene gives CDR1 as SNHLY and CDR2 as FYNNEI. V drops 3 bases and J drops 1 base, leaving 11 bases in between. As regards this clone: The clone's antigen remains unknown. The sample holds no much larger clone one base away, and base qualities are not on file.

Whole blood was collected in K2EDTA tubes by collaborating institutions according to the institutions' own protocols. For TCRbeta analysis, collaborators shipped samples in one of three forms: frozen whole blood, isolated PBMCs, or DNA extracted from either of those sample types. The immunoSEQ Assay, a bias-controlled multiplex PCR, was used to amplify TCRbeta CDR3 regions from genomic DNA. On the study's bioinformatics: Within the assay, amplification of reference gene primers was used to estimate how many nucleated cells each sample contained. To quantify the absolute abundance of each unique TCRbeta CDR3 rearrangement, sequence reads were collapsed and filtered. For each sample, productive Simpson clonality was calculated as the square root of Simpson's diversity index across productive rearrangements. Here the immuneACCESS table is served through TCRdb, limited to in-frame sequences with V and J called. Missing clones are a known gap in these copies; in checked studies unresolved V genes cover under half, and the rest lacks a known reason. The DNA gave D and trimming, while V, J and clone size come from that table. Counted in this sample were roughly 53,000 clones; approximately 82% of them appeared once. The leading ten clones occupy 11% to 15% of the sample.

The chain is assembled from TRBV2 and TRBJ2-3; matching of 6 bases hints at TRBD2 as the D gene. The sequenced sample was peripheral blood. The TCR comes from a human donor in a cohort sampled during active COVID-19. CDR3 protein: CASSDLAAGTDTQYF. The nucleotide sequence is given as TGTGCCAGCAGTGATTTAGCGGCGGGCACAGATACGCAGTATTTT.